These 15 T cell receptor beta chains originate from one sample sequenced in a study of prognosis after radiotherapy for stage I lung cancer. The TCR beta CDR3 region was amplified from genomic DNA, with two rounds of multiplex PCR being used for the amplification. For every TRBV and TRBJ gene, a specific primer was used in first-round PCR. TCRdb independently ran MiXCR on the multiplex PCR reads; one entry per CDR3 protein. The table has over 50,000 distinct CDR3 sequences, 30% to 35% seen once. This specimen consisted of PBMCs, obtained before or after stereotactic body radiation therapy (not recorded which). These receptors were taken from a donor older than 45 with non-small cell lung cancer.

On this clonotype: Given a much more abundant clone one base away, this may be a read error. The V call is TRBV6-9, the J call TRBJ2-2, with D perhaps matching TRBD2 (6 bases). With 4 bases removed from V and 10 bases from J, the gap between germline ends came to 16 bases. CDR3 length: 14 residues. Per the germline V gene, CDR1 is MNHGY and CDR2 is SVAAGI. Here the CDR3 reads CASSSGSPGVELFF. The DNA for the CDR3 is TGTGCCAGCAGTTCCGGGAGCCCAGGCGTGGAGCTGTTTTTT.

This clonotype has a count of ten or more. This chain links TRBV6-1 with TRBJ2-1; TRBD1 might be the D (5 bases). V lost 6 bases to trimming and J lost 0 bases, with 18 bases between them. The CDR3 consists of 17 residues. Germline V gene lookup returns CDR1 MNHNS and CDR2 SASEGT. The CDR3 DNA is TGTGCCAGCAGGCGGCTGCAGGGCACGGGCTCCTACAATGAGCAGTTCTTC. It translates to CASRRLQGTGSYNEQFF.

Regarding this clonotype: A far larger clone is one nucleotide away, so this likely arose from a read error. The chain has TRBV6-1 and TRBJ1-1; possibly TRBD1 for D (5 bases). This CDR3 contains 16 residues. With 5 bases removed from V and 0 bases from J, the gap between germline ends came to 16 bases. Per germline, CDR1 MNHNS and CDR2 SASEGT. The CDR3 nucleotides read TGTGCCAGCAGTTCTACAGGTGTGGGAATGAACACTGAAGCTTTCTTT. Translated, it gives CASSSTGVGMNTEAFF.

This clonotype occurred many times. The rearrangement uses TRBV28 and TRBJ2-1, with D perhaps matching TRBD1 (6 bases). Trimming removed 3 bases at V and 4 bases at J, with 13 bases between. From germline, CDR1 is MDHEN and CDR2 SYDVKM. The CDR3 has 15 amino acids. The CDR3 DNA reads as TGTGCCAGCAGTTTGGGGGCTACAGCTTACAATGAGCAGTTCTTC. This translates into CASSLGATAYNEQFF. Variable domain in full (rest from reference TRBV28 and TRBJ2-1): DVKVTQSSRYLVKRTGEKVFLECVQDMDHENMFWYRQDPGLGLRLIYFSYDVKMKEKGDIPEGYSVSREKKERFSLILESASTNQTSMYLCASSLGATAYNEQFFGPGTRLTVL.

The J gene is TRBJ2-3, the V gene TRBV12-3 or TRBV12-4; perhaps TRBD2 as D (6 bases). V lost 2 bases and J lost 1, with 13 bases in between. The length of the CDR3 is 16 residues. CDR3 region: CASSLIRTIRTDTQYF. The CDR3 nucleotides read TGTGCCAGCAGTTTAATCAGGACTATTCGCACAGATACGCAGTATTTT.

Only one count was recorded for this clonotype. The chain combines TRBV6-1 with TRBJ1-5; TRBD1 is a possible D gene (6 bases). Germline V CDR1 and CDR2: MNHNS, SASEGT. V shed 7 bases and J shed 2 bases, with 18 bases lying between them. This CDR3 spans 16 amino acids. CDR3 DNA: TGTGCCAGCAACCTGATGGGGGCCTTGGGCAATCAGCCCCAGCATTTT. Residues: CASNLMGALGNQPQHF.

V and J are TRBV7-3 and TRBJ2-1, with D perhaps given as TRBD1 or TRBD2 (6 bases each). Germline CDR1 is SGHTA and CDR2 is FQGTGA. The CDR3 contains 15 residues. Trimming stripped 2 bases from V and 8 bases from J, with 16 bases between. CDR3 loop: CASSLGTWGTYEQFF. The CDR3 coding sequence is TGTGCCAGCAGCTTAGGGACATGGGGGACTTATGAGCAGTTCTTC.

The sample holds many counts of this clonotype. The rearrangement uses TRBV14 and TRBJ2-1; a possible D gene is TRBD2 (6 bases). This CDR3 has 14 amino acids. Looked up from germline, CDR1 is SGHDN and CDR2 is FVKESK. V was clipped by 5 bases and J by 7 bases, with 15 bases between them. DNA of the CDR3: TGTGCCAGCAGCTATCAAACTAGCTTTAATGAGCAGTTCTTC. Its translation: CASSYQTSFNEQFF.

This clonotype was observed at least ten times. This chain connects TRBV24-1 to TRBJ2-2; possibly TRBD1 for D (5 bases). This CDR3 region has 15 residues. Germline lookup yields CDR1 KGHDR and CDR2 SFDVKD. Trimming shortened V by 4 bases and J by 6 bases, and 14 bases separated the two germline ends. The CDR3 nucleotides read TGTGCCACCAGTGACCCACAGGTCCGAGCCGGGGAGCTGTTTTTT. Its protein product is CATSDPQVRAGELFF.

J is TRBJ2-7 and V is TRBV20-1; D not certain. Germline V gives CDR1 DFQATT, CDR2 SNEGSKA (reference sequence). The V and J ends lost 1 base and 0 bases respectively, with 7 bases between them. This CDR3 contains 13 residues. Here the CDR3 reads CSARVPVSYEQYF. CDR3 sequence (DNA): TGCAGTGCTAGAGTTCCGGTCTCCTACGAGCAGTACTTC.

Points on this clonotype: A far larger clone is one base from this, pointing to a likely read error. This chain joins TRBV5-1 and TRBJ2-7; D is uncertain. The J call may be wrong; the DNA end is better matched by TRBJ2-1. There are 15 residues in the CDR3. CDR1 is SGHRS, CDR2 YFSETQ, per germline. CDR3 nucleotides: TGCGCCAGCAGCTTTGGCTGTAACTCCTACAATGAGCAGTTCTTC. Protein: CASSFGCNSYNEQFF.

V usage is TRBV2 and J usage is TRBJ1-6, with D perhaps matching TRBD1 (6 bases). The V end was cut by 2 bases, the J end by 8 bases, with 13 bases between. CDR1 is SNHLY and CDR2 is FYNNEI in the germline V gene. The CDR3 length is 15 residues. CDR3 amino acids: CASSERRQGYSPLHF. The DNA for the CDR3 is TGTGCCAGCAGTGAACGGCGGCAGGGGTATTCACCCCTCCACTTT.

At least ten counts were recorded for this clonotype. This chain joins TRBV29-1 and TRBJ2-7; 7 nucleotides align to TRBD1. Germline trimming cut 0 bases from V and 0 bases from J; bases unmatched to any gene: 5. The germline gives CDR1 SQVTM, CDR2 ANQGSEA. This CDR3 region has 15 residues. The CDR3 sequence is CSVEDPGGSSYEQYF. CDR3 DNA sequence: TGCAGCGTTGAAGATCCAGGGGGAAGCTCCTACGAGCAGTACTTC.

Notes on this clonotype: A read error may produce the germline difference seen at one junction end. The CDR3 sequence is CASSYVARAGNTIHF. In DNA, the CDR3 is TGTGCCAGCAGTTACGTTGCGCGGGCAGGAAACACAATACATTTT. This sequence joins TRBV6-2 or TRBV6-3 and TRBJ1-3; the D is unclear. Germline V gives CDR1 MNHEY, CDR2 SVGEGT. CDR3 size: 15 residues.

A few counts support this clonotype. Being one base from a much bigger clone, this may be a read error. This sequence joins TRBV7-2 and TRBJ2-1; TRBD2 aligns across 13 bases. The CDR3 runs to 14 residues. With 5 bases clipped from V and 9 bases from J, the junction kept 4 bases outside the gene matches. The V gene's germline CDR1 is SGHTA and CDR2 FQGNSA. Here the CDR3 reads CASSLGLAGCEQFF. Here the CDR3 DNA reads TGTGCCAGCAGCCTGGGACTAGCGGGATGTGAGCAGTTCTTC.